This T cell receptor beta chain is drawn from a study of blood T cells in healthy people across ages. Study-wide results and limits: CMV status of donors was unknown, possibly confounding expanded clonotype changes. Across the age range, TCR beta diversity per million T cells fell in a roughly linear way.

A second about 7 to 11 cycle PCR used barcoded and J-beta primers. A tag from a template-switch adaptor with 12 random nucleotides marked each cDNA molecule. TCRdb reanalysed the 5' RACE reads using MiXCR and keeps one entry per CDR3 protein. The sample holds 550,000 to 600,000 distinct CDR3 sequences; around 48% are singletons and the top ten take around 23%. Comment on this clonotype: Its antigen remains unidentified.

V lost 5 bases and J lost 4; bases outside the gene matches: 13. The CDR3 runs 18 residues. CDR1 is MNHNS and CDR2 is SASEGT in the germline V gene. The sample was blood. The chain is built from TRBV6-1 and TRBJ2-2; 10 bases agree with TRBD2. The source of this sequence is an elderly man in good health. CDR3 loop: CASSRQPPGLARTGELFF. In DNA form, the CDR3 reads TGTGCCAGCAGTCGACAACCCCCGGGACTAGCGCGCACCGGGGAGCTGTTTTTT.